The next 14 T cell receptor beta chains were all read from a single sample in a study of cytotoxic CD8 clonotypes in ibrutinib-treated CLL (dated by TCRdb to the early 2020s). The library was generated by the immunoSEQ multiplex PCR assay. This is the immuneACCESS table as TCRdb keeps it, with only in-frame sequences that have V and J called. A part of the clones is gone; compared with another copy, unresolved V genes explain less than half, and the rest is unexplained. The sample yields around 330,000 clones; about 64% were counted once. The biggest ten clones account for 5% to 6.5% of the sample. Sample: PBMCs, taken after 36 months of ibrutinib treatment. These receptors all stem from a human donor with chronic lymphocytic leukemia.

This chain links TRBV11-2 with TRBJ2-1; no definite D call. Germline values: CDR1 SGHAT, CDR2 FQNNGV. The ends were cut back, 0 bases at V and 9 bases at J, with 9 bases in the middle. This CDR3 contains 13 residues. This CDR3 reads CASSLEFGFEQFF. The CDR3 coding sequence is TGTGCCAGCAGCTTAGAGTTCGGGTTTGAGCAGTTCTTC.

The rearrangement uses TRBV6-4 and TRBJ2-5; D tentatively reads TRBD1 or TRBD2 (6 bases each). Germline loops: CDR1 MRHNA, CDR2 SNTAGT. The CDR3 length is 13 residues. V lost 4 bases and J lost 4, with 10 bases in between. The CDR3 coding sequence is TGTGCCAGCAGTGGAGAGGGGGGAGAGACCCAGTACTTC. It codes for CASSGEGGETQYF.

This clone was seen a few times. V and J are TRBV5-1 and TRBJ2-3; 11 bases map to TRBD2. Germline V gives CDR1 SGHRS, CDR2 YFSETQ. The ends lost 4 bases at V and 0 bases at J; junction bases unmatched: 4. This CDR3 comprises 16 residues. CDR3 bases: TGCGCCAGCAGCCCATGGACTAGCGGGAGCACAGATACGCAGTATTTT. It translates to CASSPWTSGSTDTQYF.

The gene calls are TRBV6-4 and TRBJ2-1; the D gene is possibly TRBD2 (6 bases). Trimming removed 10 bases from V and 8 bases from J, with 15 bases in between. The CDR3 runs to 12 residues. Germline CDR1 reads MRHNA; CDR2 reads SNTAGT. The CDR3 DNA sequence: TGTGCCATCAACGGGCGGGACGATGAGCAGTTCTTC. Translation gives CAINGRDDEQFF.

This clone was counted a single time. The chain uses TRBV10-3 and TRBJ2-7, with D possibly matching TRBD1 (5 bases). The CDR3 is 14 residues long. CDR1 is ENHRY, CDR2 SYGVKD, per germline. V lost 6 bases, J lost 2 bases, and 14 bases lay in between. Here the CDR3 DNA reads TGTGCCATCAGAGCCAAAGCAGGGACCTACGAGCAGTACTTC. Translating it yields CAIRAKAGTYEQYF.

CDR3 residues: CASRRGTSGPNEQFF. Here the CDR3 DNA reads TGTGCCAGCAGGAGGGGGACTAGCGGACCCAATGAGCAGTTCTTC. V is TRBV6-1 and J is TRBJ2-1; TRBD2 agrees at 11 bases. The CDR3 is 15 residues long. In germline, CDR1 is MNHNS, CDR2 SASEGT. After removal of 6 bases from V and 6 bases from J, the junction contained 7 bases not matched to a gene.

In DNA, the CDR3 is TGTGCCAGCACCTGGAAGGGGGTACTTTGGGAAAAACTGTTTTTT. This encodes CASTWKGVLWEKLFF. The chain is built from TRBV28 and TRBJ1-4; TRBD1 might be the D (6 bases). Germline CDR1 and CDR2: MDHEN and SYDVKM. Trimming removed 7 bases from V and 8 bases from J, with 20 bases in between. The CDR3 spans 15 residues.

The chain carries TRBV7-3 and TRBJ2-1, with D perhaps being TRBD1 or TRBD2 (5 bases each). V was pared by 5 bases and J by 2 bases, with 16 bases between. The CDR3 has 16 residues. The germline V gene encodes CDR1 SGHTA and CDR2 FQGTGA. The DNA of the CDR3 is TGTGCCAGCAGCCTCATTCTCGAGGGGACCTACAATGAGCAGTTCTTC. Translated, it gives CASSLILEGTYNEQFF.

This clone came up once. This CDR3 is CASSHLLATDTQYF. CDR3 sequence (DNA): TGTGCCAGCAGCCATCTACTAGCCACAGATACGCAGTATTTT. The chain uses TRBV16 and TRBJ2-3; a weak D match, TRBD2 (6 bases). Germline V CDR1 and CDR2: KGHSY, FQNENV. The CDR3 runs to 14 residues. Trimming left V 3 bases short and J 2 bases short, with 9 bases between.

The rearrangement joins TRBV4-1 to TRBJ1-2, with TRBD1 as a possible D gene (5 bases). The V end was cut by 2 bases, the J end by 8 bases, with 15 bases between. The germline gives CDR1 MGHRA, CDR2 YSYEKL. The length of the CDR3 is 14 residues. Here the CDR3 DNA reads TGCGCCAGCAGCCAAATTGGGGCAGGGATCGGCTACACCTTC. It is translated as CASSQIGAGIGYTF.

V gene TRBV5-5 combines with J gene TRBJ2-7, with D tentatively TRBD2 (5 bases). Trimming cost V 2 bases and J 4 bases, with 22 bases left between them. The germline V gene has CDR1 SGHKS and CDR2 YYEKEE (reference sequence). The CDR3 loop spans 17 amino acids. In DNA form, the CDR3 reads TGTGCCAGCAGCTTCGCTGGGCGGGCCACTTTCCTATACGAGCAGTACTTC. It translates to CASSFAGRATFLYEQYF.

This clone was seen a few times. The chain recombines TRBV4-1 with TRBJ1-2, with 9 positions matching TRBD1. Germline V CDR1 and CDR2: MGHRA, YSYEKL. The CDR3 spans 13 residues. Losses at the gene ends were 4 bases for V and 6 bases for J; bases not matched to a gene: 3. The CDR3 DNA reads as TGCGCCAGCAGCCCCCGGGACAGGGATGGCTACACCTTC. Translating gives CASSPRDRDGYTF.

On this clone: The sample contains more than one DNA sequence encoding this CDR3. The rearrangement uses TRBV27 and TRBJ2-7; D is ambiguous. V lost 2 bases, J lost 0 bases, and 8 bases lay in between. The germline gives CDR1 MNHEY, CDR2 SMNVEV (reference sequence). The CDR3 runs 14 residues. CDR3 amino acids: CASSLAVSSYEQYF. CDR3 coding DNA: TGTGCCAGCAGTTTAGCAGTTAGCTCCTACGAGCAGTACTTC.

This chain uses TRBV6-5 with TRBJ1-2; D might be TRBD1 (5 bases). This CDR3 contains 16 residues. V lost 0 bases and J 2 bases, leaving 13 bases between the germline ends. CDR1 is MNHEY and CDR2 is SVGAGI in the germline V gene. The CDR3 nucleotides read TGTGCCAGCAGTTACTCGAGGGGCAGACTAAACTATGGCTACACCTTC. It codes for CASSYSRGRLNYGYTF.